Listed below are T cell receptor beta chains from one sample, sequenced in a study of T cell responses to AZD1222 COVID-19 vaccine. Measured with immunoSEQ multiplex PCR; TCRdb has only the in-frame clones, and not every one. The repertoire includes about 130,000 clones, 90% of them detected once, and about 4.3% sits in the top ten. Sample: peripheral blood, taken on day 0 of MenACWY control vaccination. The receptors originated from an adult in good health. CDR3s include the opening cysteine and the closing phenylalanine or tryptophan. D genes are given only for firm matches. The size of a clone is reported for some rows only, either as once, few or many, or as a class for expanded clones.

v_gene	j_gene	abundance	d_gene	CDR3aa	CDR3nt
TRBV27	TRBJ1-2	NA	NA	CASSLSARVNYGYTF	TGTGCCAGCAGTTTATCCGCGCGGGTAAACTATGGCTACACCTTC
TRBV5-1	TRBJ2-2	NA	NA	CASSPRAENTGELFF	TGCGCCAGCAGCCCTAGGGCAGAGAACACCGGGGAGCTGTTTTTT
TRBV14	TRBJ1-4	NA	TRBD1	CASSQVDRGWEKLFF	TGTGCCAGCAGCCAAGTGGACAGGGGATGGGAAAAACTGTTTTTT
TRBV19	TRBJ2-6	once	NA	CASGPGRNSGANVLTF	TGTGCCAGTGGACCGGGACGGAACTCTGGGGCCAACGTCCTGACTTTC
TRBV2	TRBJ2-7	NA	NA	CASGRELYEQYF	TGTGCCAGCGGAAGGGAGCTCTACGAGCAGTACTTC
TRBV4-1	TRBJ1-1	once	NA	CASSHAGQPTQAFF	TGCGCCAGCAGCCATGCCGGACAGCCTACCCAAGCTTTCTTT
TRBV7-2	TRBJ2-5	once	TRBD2	CASSLTASGQGAQYF	TGTGCCAGCAGCTTAACAGCTAGCGGGCAAGGGGCCCAGTACTTC
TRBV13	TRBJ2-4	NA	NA	CASSLVRAGQNIQYF	TGTGCCAGCAGCTTAGTACGGGCCGGGCAAAACATTCAGTACTTC
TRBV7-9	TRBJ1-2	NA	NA	CASSLASRAYGYTF	TGTGCCAGCAGCTTAGCGAGCAGGGCCTATGGCTACACCTTC
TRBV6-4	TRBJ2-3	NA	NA	CASSVGDSTDTQYF	TGTGCCAGCAGTGTAGGGGACAGCACAGATACGCAGTATTTT
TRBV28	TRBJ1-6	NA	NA	CASSPLDRGYNSPLHF	TGTGCCAGCAGTCCTCTAGACCGCGGCTATAATTCACCCCTCCACTTT
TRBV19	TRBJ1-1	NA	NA	CASRITAKNTEAFF	TGTGCCAGTAGGATTACAGCTAAAAACACTGAAGCTTTCTTT
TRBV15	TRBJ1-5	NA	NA	CATSSEPKTGSPQPQHF	TGTGCCACCAGCAGTGAACCAAAGACCGGTTCCCCTCAGCCCCAGCATTTT
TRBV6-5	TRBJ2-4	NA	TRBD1	CASSTVGTGGNIQYF	TGTGCCAGCAGTACCGTGGGGACAGGGGGAAACATTCAGTACTTC
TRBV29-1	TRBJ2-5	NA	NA	CSVVRGGTETQYF	TGCAGCGTTGTACGCGGGGGCACAGAGACCCAGTACTTC
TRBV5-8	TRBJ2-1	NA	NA	CASSRWQGSYNEQFF	TGTGCCAGCAGCCGCTGGCAGGGATCTTACAATGAGCAGTTCTTC
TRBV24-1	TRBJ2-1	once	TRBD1	CATSDLSTSGGAYNEQFF	TGTGCCACCAGTGATTTGTCAACGTCAGGGGGTGCCTACAATGAGCAGTTCTTC
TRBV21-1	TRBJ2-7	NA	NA	CASGTPGLAGGPRPVLYEQYF	TGTGCCAGCGGTACGCCGGGACTAGCGGGAGGGCCTCGACCGGTACTCTACGAGCAGTACTTC
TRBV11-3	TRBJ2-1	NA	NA	CASSPQASYNEQFF	TGTGCCAGCAGCCCACAGGCCTCCTACAATGAGCAGTTCTTC
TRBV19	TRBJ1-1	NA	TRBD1	CASSIGTGGLAFF	TGTGCCAGTAGTATAGGGACAGGGGGCCTCGCTTTCTTT
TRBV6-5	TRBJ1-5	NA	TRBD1	CASSMTGLQPQHF	TGTGCCAGCAGCATGACAGGGTTGCAGCCCCAGCATTTT
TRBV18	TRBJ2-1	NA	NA	CASSPPINTNEQFF	TGTGCCAGCTCACCACCTATCAACACAAATGAGCAGTTCTTC
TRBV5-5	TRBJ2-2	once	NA	CASSFIPGELFF	TGTGCCAGCAGCTTTATCCCTGGGGAGCTGTTTTTT
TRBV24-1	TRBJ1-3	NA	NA	CATSDLKGSGGNTIYF	TGTGCCACCAGTGATTTAAAGGGCTCGGGAGGAAACACCATATATTTT
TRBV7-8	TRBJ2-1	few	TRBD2	CASSPWREGVDEQFF	TGTGCCAGCAGCCCCTGGCGGGAGGGGGTCGATGAGCAGTTCTTC